What follows describes a single T cell receptor beta chain. Antigen: not known. This sample stems from a study of regulatory T cells in long-lasting Graves disease. Study results and limitations: TCR diversity was lower in persistent Graves' patients (versus newly diagnosed ones).

Library construction for TCR beta used iRepertoire HTBI primers and Arm-PCR of CDR3 regions. Using its own MiXCR run on the multiplex PCR reads, TCRdb lists one record per CDR3 protein. This table has a few hundred thousand distinct CDR3 sequences, 20% to 30% appearing once. J was trimmed by 6 bases and V by 2 bases; bases with no gene match: 7. The germline V gene has CDR1 MDHEN and CDR2 SYDVKM. The CDR3 consists of 15 residues. Time point noted: persistent/refractory GD, antithyroid drugs over 5 years with positive TRAb. PBMC-extracted RNA yielded the TCR library. The diagnosis of Graves' disease used American Thyroid Association guidelines. The peripheral blood volume drawn was 8 to 9.5 milliliters, and it was collected into EDTA tubes.

The chain links TRBV28 to TRBJ2-3, with 8 nucleotides matching TRBD1. Source: peripheral blood mononuclear cells (PBMCs), taken when the disease was refractory, from a patient treated with antithyroid drugs. This receptor was taken from a female donor with Graves disease. CDR3 region: CASSLGGQASDTQYF. Written as DNA, the CDR3 is TGTGCCAGCAGTTTAGGGGGACAGGCCTCGGATACGCAGTATTTT. Full variable domain (outside the CDR3, taken from reference TRBV28 and TRBJ2-3): DVKVTQSSRYLVKRTGEKVFLECVQDMDHENMFWYRQDPGLGLRLIYFSYDVKMKEKGDIPEGYSVSREKKERFSLILESASTNQTSMYLCASSLGGQASDTQYFGPGTRLTVL.